The TCR beta chain under discussion was sequenced for a study of shared clonotypes between healthy human individuals. From germline, CDR1 is SGHTA and CDR2 FQGNSA. Trimming took 1 base from V and 3 from J; bases not matched to a gene: 8. The CDR3 has 16 amino acids. Donors, healthy HIV-negative adults, lacked recent acute infections or vaccinations. Study processing details: ImmunoSEQ output held junction-only sequences without quality scores, so filtering differed. Measured with immunoSEQ multiplex PCR; TCRdb has only the in-frame clones, and not every one. D and trimming were read from the DNA, whereas the V and J calls and clone size are those reported in that table. The sample lists some 500,000 clones, approximately 71% seen once, with approximately 12% in the top ten.

Sample: PBMCs. This sequence originates from a woman between 40 and 50 years old in good health. Some clones in this sample may be carry-over from other donors' samples. The chain combines TRBV7-2 with TRBJ2-5, with 7 nucleotides matching TRBD2. CDR3 region: CASSLVPAGWKETQYF. In nucleotides, the CDR3 is TGTGCCAGCAGCTTAGTGCCAGCGGGGTGGAAAGAGACCCAGTACTTC.